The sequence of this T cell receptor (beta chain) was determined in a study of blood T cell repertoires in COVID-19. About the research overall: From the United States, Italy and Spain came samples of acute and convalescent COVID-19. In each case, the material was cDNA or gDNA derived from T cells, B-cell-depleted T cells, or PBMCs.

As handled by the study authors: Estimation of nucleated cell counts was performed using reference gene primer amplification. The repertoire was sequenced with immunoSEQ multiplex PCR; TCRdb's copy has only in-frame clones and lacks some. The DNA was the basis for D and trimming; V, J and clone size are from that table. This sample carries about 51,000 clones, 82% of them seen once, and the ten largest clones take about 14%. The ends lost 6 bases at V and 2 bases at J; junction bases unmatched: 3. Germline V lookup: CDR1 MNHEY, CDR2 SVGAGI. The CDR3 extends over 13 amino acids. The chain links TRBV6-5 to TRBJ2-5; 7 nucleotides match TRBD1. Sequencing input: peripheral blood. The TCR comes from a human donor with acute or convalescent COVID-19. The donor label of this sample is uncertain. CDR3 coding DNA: TGTGCCAGCAGAGTGACAGGGCAAGAGACCCAGTACTTC. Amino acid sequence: CASRVTGQETQYF.